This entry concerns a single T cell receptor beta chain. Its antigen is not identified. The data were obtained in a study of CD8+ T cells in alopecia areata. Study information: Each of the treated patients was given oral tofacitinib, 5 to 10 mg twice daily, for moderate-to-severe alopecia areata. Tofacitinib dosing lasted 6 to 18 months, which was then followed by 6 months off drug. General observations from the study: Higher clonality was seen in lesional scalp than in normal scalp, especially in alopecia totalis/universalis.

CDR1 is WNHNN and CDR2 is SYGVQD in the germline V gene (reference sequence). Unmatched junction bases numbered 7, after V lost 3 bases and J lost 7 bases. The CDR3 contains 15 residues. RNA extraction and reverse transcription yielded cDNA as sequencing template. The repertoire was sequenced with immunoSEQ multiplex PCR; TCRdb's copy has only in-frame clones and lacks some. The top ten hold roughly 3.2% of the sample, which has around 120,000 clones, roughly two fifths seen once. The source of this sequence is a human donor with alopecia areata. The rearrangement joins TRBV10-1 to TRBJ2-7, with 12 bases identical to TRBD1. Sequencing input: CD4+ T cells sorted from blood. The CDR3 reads CASSDPGQGAREQYF. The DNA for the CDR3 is TGCGCCAGCAGTGACCCGGGACAGGGGGCGAGGGAGCAGTACTTC.